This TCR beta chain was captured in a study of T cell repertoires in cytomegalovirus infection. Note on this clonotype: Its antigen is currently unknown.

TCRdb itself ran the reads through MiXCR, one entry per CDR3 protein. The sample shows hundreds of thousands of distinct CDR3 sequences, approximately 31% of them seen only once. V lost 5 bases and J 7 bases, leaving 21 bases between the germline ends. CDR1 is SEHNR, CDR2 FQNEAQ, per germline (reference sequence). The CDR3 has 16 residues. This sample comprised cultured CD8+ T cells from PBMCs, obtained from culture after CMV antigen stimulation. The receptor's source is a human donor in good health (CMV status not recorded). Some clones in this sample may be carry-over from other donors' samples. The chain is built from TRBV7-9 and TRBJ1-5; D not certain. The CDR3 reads CASSEEALGSGQPQHF. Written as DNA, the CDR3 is TGTGCCAGCAGCGAAGAGGCATTGGGGTCGGGGCAGCCCCAGCATTTT.